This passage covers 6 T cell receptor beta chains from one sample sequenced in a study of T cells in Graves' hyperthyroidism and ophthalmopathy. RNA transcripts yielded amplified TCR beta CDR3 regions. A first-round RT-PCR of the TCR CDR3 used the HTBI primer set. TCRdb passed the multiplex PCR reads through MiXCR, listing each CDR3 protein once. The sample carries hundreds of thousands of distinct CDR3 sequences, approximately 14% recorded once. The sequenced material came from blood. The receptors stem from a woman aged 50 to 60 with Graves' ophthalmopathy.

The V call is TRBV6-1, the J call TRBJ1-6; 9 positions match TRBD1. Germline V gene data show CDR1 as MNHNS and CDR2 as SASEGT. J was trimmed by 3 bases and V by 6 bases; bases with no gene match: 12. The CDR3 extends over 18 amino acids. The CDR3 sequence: CASRGGTGIRVYNSPLHF. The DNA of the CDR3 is TGTGCCAGCAGAGGAGGGACAGGGATTAGGGTCTATAATTCACCCCTCCACTTT.

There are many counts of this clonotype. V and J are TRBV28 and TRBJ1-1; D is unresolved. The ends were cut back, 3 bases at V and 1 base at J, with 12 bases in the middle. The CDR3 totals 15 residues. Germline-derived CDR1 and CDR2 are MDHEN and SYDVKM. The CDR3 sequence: CASSLGRTGNTEAFF. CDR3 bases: TGTGCCAGCAGTTTGGGAAGGACGGGGAACACTGAAGCTTTCTTT.

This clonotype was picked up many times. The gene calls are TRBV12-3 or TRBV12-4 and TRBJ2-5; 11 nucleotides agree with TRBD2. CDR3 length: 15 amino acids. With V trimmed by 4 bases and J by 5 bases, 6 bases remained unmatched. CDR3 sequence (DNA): TGTGCCAGCAGTTGGGCTAGCGGGAGGTTTGAGACCCAGTACTTC. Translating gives CASSWASGRFETQYF.

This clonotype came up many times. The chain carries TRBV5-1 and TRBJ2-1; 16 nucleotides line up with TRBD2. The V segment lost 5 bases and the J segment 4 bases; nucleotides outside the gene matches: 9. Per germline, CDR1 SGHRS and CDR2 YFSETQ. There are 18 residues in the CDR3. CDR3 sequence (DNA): TGCGCCAGCAGTACCGGGACTAGCGGGAGGGTCTGGTACAATGAGCAGTTCTTC. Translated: CASSTGTSGRVWYNEQFF.

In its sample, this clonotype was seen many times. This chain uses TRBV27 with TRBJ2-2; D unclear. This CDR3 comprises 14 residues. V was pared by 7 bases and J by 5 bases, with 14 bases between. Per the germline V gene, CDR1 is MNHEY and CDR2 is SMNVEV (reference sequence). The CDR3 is CASTSFYPTGELFF. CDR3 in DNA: TGTGCCAGCACATCTTTTTACCCGACCGGGGAGCTGTTTTTT.

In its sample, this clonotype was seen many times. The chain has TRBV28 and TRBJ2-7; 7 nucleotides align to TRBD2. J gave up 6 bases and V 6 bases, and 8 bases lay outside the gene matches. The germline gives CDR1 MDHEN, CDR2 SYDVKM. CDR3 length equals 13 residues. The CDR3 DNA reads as TGTGCCAGCAGCCTTAGACTAGCTCGCGAGCAGTACTTC. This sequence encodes CASSLRLAREQYF.